The T cell receptor beta chain described here comes from a study of CD8+CD57+ T cells in acquired aplastic anemia. Findings and caveats of the study: Patients did not significantly differ from controls in CD8+ Simpson's diversity.

About this clonotype: As yet, its antigen is unknown.

Patients selected for sequencing had displayed CD8+CD57+ cell expansion by flow cytometry. Each patient gave a blood sample that was collected before any therapy had been received. V dropped 5 bases and J dropped 6 bases, with 21 bases sitting between them. Looked up from germline, CDR1 is SGHRS and CDR2 is YFSETQ. The CDR3 is made up of 15 amino acids. Profiling that covered TCR beta VDJ and CDR3 relied on genomic DNA as its template. Using its own MiXCR run on the reads, TCRdb lists one record per CDR3 protein. The sample gives roughly 220,000 distinct CDR3 sequences, approximately 65% of which show up once; roughly 50% is in the top ten.

This clonotype originated in a human donor with aplastic anemia. This chain joins TRBV5-1 and TRBJ2-7, with D perhaps TRBD2 (5 bases). The sequenced sample consisted of sorted CD4+, CD8+, or CD8+CD57+ T cells (not recorded which) from PBMCs. CDR3: CASRLLIIDAGEQYF. DNA for the CDR3: TGCGCCAGCAGGTTGCTTATAATCGATGCGGGCGAGCAGTACTTC.